A selection of T cell receptor beta chains follows, all from one sample in a study of control samples from healthy donors and cancer patients. Libraries were prepared by immunoSEQ multiplex PCR; TCRdb keeps only in-frame clonotypes and omits some of them. The repertoire includes some 160,000 clones, 90% to 95% of them detected once, and 0.68% sits in the top ten. Specimen: blood. These receptors originate from a woman under 40 in good health. Each CDR3 is given with its conserved first and last residue. Fields, in order: D gene, J gene, V gene, clone size, CDR3 protein, CDR3 DNA. A D gene is named only where the DNA matches it firmly. For some rows the clone size is stated as once, few or many, or as a class when expanded; others skip it.

NA | TRBJ1-1 | TRBV19 | NA | CASKVGNTEAFF | TGTGCCAGTAAAGTGGGGAACACTGAAGCTTTCTTT
NA | TRBJ2-5 | TRBV11-2 | NA | CASSTTESRQETQYF | TGTGCCAGCAGCACCACCGAGAGCCGCCAAGAGACCCAGTACTTC
TRBD2 | TRBJ2-3 | TRBV9 | NA | CASSVDGRGYSDTQYF | TGTGCCAGCAGCGTAGACGGGAGGGGGTACTCAGATACGCAGTATTTT
TRBD2 | TRBJ2-1 | TRBV5-1 | NA | CASSGLAGGLRNEQFF | TGCGCCAGCAGCGGACTAGCGGGAGGACTACGCAATGAGCAGTTCTTC
TRBD1 | TRBJ2-4 | TRBV5-1 | NA | CASSLAGYDRGFDIQYF | TGCGCCAGCAGCTTGGCGGGCTATGACAGGGGATTTGACATTCAGTACTTC
NA | TRBJ1-4 | TRBV24-1 | NA | CATSDGPGVGVREKLFF | TGTGCCACCAGTGACGGACCGGGCGTCGGAGTGAGGGAAAAACTGTTTTTT
TRBD2 | TRBJ2-1 | TRBV10-1 | NA | CASSDGTSGYSSYNEQFF | TGCGCCAGCAGTGACGGGACTAGCGGGTATTCCTCCTACAATGAGCAGTTCTTC
NA | TRBJ1-2 | TRBV12-3/TRBV12-4 | NA | CASSFFRAGYTF | TGTGCCAGCAGTTTTTTCAGGGCAGGCTACACCTTC
TRBD2 | TRBJ2-3 | TRBV20-1 | NA | CSASPGTSDTQYF | TGCAGTGCTAGTCCCGGGACTAGCGATACGCAGTATTTT
NA | TRBJ1-2 | TRBV12-3/TRBV12-4 | NA | CASSLFQTDGYTF | TGTGCCAGCAGTTTATTCCAGACGGATGGCTACACCTTC
NA | TRBJ1-6 | TRBV30 | NA | CAWSRPYNSPLHF | TGTGCCTGGAGTCGACCCTATAATTCACCCCTCCACTTT
NA | TRBJ1-2 | TRBV7-8 | NA | CASSSGQNYGYTF | TGTGCCAGCAGCTCCGGACAGAACTATGGCTACACCTTC
NA | TRBJ2-5 | TRBV7-2 | few | CASSSIRQRQETQYF | TGTGCCAGCAGCTCAATCAGACAGAGACAAGAGACCCAGTACTTC
TRBD2 | TRBJ2-3 | TRBV19 | NA | CASGGGSTDTQYF | TGTGCCAGTGGGGGGGGGAGCACAGATACGCAGTATTTT
NA | TRBJ2-5 | TRBV9 | NA | CASSGGLAEETQYF | TGTGCCAGCTCAGGAGGCCTCGCTGAAGAGACCCAGTACTTC
TRBD1 | TRBJ1-2 | TRBV2 | NA | CASGPGQDRNYGYTF | TGTGCCAGCGGCCCGGGACAGGATCGTAACTATGGCTACACCTTC
TRBD1 | TRBJ1-4 | TRBV7-2 | once | CASSLTQVAGGGKLFF | TGTGCCAGCAGCTTAACCCAAGTGGCAGGGGGAGGAAAACTGTTTTTT
NA | TRBJ1-1 | TRBV7-2 | NA | CASSSQENTEAFF | TGTGCCAGCAGCTCACAGGAAAACACTGAAGCTTTCTTT
NA | TRBJ1-2 | TRBV5-8 | NA | CASSLGSYGYTF | TGTGCCAGCAGCTTGGGAAGTTATGGCTACACCTTC
TRBD2 | TRBJ2-5 | TRBV19 | once | CASSSQAGVETQYF | TGTGCCAGTAGTTCTCAAGCGGGAGTAGAGACCCAGTACTTC
NA | TRBJ1-5 | TRBV6-2/TRBV6-3 | NA | CASSQPLGYSSNQPQHF | TGTGCCAGCAGTCAACCACTCGGCTATAGTAGCAATCAGCCCCAGCATTTT
NA | TRBJ1-5 | TRBV10-3 | NA | CAISESAQTNQPQHF | TGTGCCATCAGTGAGTCTGCCCAGACCAATCAGCCCCAGCATTTT
NA | TRBJ1-4 | TRBV5-8 | NA | CASRFRDIRSGKEKLFF | TGTGCCAGCAGGTTCAGGGACATCAGGTCGGGGAAGGAAAAACTGTTTTTT
NA | TRBJ2-5 | TRBV18 | NA | CASSPPEEGTQYF | TGTGCCAGCTCACCACCCGAAGAAGGGACCCAGTACTTC
NA | TRBJ1-5 | TRBV30 | NA | CAWSGGRLGSNQPQHF | TGTGCCTGGAGTGGGGGGCGCCTTGGAAGCAATCAGCCCCAGCATTTT
NA | TRBJ2-7 | TRBV6-2/TRBV6-3 | NA | CASSYSDEQYF | TGTGCCAGCAGTTACTCTGACGAGCAGTACTTC
NA | TRBJ2-1 | TRBV24-1 | NA | CATSGPGTPSYNEQFF | TGTGCCACCAGTGGACCCGGGACACCTTCCTACAATGAGCAGTTCTTC
NA | TRBJ2-1 | TRBV7-3 | NA | CASSLLGSSYNEQFF | TGTGCCAGCAGCTTACTCGGGAGCTCCTACAATGAGCAGTTCTTC
NA | TRBJ2-7 | TRBV7-3 | once | CASSTRSGGTDEQYF | TGTGCCAGCAGCACTCGTAGCGGAGGTACGGACGAGCAGTACTTC
TRBD1 | TRBJ1-6 | TRBV27 | NA | CASSYQAGGNSPLHF | TGTGCCAGCAGCTACCAGGCAGGGGGCAATTCACCCCTCCACTTT
NA | TRBJ1-1 | TRBV6-5 | NA | CASSGQQNTEAFF | TGTGCCAGCAGCGGCCAACAGAACACTGAAGCTTTCTTT
NA | TRBJ1-5 | TRBV21-1 | once | CASSKGTWNSNQPQHF | TGTGCCAGCAGCAAAGGGACGTGGAATAGCAATCAGCCCCAGCATTTT
TRBD2 | TRBJ2-7 | TRBV30 | once | CAWSPSGRNHEQYF | TGTGCCTGGAGCCCTAGCGGGAGGAACCACGAGCAGTACTTC
NA | TRBJ2-3 | TRBV2 | NA | CASSTLPDGASSTDTQYF | TGTGCCAGCAGTACCCTCCCGGACGGTGCCTCTAGCACAGATACGCAGTATTTT
NA | TRBJ1-3 | TRBV18 | NA | CASDNGGSGNTIYF | TGTGCCAGCGACAACGGTGGCTCTGGAAACACCATATATTTT
NA | TRBJ2-2 | TRBV19 | NA | CASSAGLSTGELFF | TGTGCCAGTAGTGCCGGGCTTTCCACCGGGGAGCTGTTTTTT
NA | TRBJ1-2 | TRBV10-2 | NA | CASSEGGAYGYTF | TGCGCCAGCAGTGAGGGGGGGGCTTATGGCTACACCTTC
TRBD1 | TRBJ2-5 | TRBV29-1 | NA | CSVARDSRETQYF | TGCAGCGTCGCTCGGGACAGTAGAGAGACCCAGTACTTC
NA | TRBJ1-1 | TRBV18 | once | CASSSREGGTEAFF | TGTGCCAGCTCAAGCAGGGAAGGGGGCACTGAAGCTTTCTTT
NA | TRBJ2-7 | TRBV7-3 | NA | CASLPQDYNNSSYEQYF | TGTGCCAGCCTCCCGCAGGATTACAACAATAGCTCCTACGAGCAGTACTTC
NA | TRBJ1-1 | TRBV6-1 | NA | CASSDTLNTEAFF | TGTGCCAGCAGTGATACCTTGAACACTGAAGCTTTCTTT
NA | TRBJ1-2 | TRBV5-8 | NA | CASSPREFYGYTF | TGTGCCAGCAGCCCCCGGGAATTCTATGGCTACACCTTC
NA | TRBJ2-3 | TRBV18 | NA | CASSPTASGARDTQYF | TGTGCCAGCTCACCAACAGCTTCCGGGGCCAGAGATACGCAGTATTTT
NA | TRBJ2-1 | TRBV4-1 | NA | CASSQVAGDEQFF | TGCGCCAGCAGCCAAGTAGCCGGGGATGAGCAGTTCTTC
NA | TRBJ2-3 | TRBV7-3 | NA | CASSSGGIASTDTQYF | TGTGCCAGCAGCTCTGGCGGGATCGCTAGCACAGATACGCAGTATTTT